This TCR beta chain was retrieved from a study of T cells after yellow fever vaccination (dated by TCRdb to the late 2010s). Notes on the research overall: The SMART-Seq v4 Ultra Low Input RNA kit was used to prepare libraries from fractions with low cell numbers. Two healthy male donors, one aged 18 to 30 and one aged 30 to 39 years, were included in the cohort. To follow T-cell clones before and after primary and booster YFV17D yellow fever vaccination, bulk TCR alpha and beta repertoires were sequenced over time. Blood was collected at multiple timepoints before and after primary and secondary immunization, and bulk PBMC replicates and cell subsets were isolated. Study-wide findings and limitations: A small share of clonotypes occurred in both CD4 and CD8 compartments, likely arising from convergent recombination. Computational filtering was needed because FACS-sorted repertoires could contain abundant contaminating clonotypes from the bulk population. The secondary T-cell response was found to be weaker but faster than the primary response, with a peak reached on day 5 rather than on day 15. The study included only two donors, which limits how far the findings can be generalized. After the booster, most clones that had expanded after primary vaccination were detected again (around 97% of CD4 and around 88% of CD8), suggesting broad maintenance of memory.

In regard to this clonotype: Its recognized antigen is unknown. Base qualities are not provided; no much larger clone lies one nucleotide away.

This specimen's treatment or condition label, interpreted: live attenuated yellow fever vaccine strain. PBMCs were isolated from peripheral blood using a standard Ficoll-Paque protocol. Dynabeads CD4 and CD8 positive selection kits were used to isolate CD4 and CD8 T-cell fractions. RNA was extracted with TriZol from bulk PBMCs, CD4 and CD8 fractions, and dextramer-positive and dextramer-negative fractions. The germline V gene yields WSHSY for CDR1 and SAAADI for CDR2. The CDR3 spans 17 residues, from the cysteine through the phenylalanine. Only the CDR3 part of the read is kept: 51 bases, read in frame from the first base. V ends up 3 bases short and J 1 base short, with an unmatched junction base count of 8. TCR cDNA was synthesized by 5'RACE template switching, through which a universal primer site and unique molecular identifiers were introduced. Priming of cDNA synthesis was performed from both the TCR alpha and TCR beta constant segments. Library amplification involved two PCR steps, and the second step added sample barcodes and sequencing adapters. Sequencing of libraries was done on Illumina HiSeq 2500 (2x100 bp) or NovaSeq (2x150 bp). The authors' analysis ran thus. MIGEC handled demultiplexing of reads and collapsing into UMI consensus sequences, while MiXCR performed V(D)J alignment. Using edgeR on replicate PBMC samples, clonotypes were called vaccine-responding if FDR was below 0.01 and the log2 fold change was above 5 up to day 15. CD4 or CD8 identity was assigned to each bulk clonotype according to whether the clonotype was present at higher abundance in the sequenced CD4 repertoire or the sequenced CD8 repertoire. The public reads were reprocessed in TCRdb via fastp at Q25 and MiXCR, keeping in-frame beta chains. CDR3 protein duplicates are merged, each entry listing the most common genes and DNA. In this record, the V and J calls reflect TCRdb's handling and not the investigators' own analysis. The sample has 200,000 to 250,000 distinct CDR3 sequences on record, less than 8.5% of them singletons. The ten largest clones add up to 0.85% of the sample.

Recombination joined TRBV10-2 with TRBJ2-4, and 8 junction bases match TRBD1. This clonotype was sampled from a man under 40 who received the YFV17D yellow fever vaccine. The specimen comprised CD4+ T cells sorted from PBMCs, sampled 15 days after the yellow fever booster vaccination. The CDR3 here reads CASSERSGGKAKNIQYF. Here is the DNA: TGCGCCAGCAGTGAAAGGTCAGGGGGCAAGGCCAAAAACATTCAGTACTTC.